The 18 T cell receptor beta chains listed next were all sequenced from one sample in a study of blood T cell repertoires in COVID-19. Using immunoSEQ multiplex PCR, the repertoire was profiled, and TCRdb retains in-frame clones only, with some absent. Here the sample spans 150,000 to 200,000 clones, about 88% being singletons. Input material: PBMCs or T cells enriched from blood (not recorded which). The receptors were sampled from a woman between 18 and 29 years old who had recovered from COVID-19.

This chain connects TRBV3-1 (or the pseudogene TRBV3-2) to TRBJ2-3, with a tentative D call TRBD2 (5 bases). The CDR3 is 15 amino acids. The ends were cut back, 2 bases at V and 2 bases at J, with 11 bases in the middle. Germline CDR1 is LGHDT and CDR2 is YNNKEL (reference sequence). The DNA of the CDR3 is TGTGCCAGCAGCCAAAATGCCGGGGTCACAGATACGCAGTATTTT. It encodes CASSQNAGVTDTQYF.

In DNA, the CDR3 is TGCGCCAGCAGCCAACTCCCTGCGGATACGCAGTATTTT. Translation gives CASSQLPADTQYF. The V and J genes are TRBV4-1 and TRBJ2-3; D is unclear. The germline gives CDR1 MGHRA, CDR2 YSYEKL. The germline V and J ends were trimmed by 2 bases and 6 bases, with 9 bases remaining between them. The CDR3 is made up of 13 amino acids.

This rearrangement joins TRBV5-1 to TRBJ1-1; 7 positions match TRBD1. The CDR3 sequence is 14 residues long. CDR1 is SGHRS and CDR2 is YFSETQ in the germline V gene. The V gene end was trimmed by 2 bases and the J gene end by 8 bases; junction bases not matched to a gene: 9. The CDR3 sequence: CASSFDRTGGEAFF. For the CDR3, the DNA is TGCGCCAGCAGCTTTGACAGGACAGGTGGAGAAGCTTTCTTT.

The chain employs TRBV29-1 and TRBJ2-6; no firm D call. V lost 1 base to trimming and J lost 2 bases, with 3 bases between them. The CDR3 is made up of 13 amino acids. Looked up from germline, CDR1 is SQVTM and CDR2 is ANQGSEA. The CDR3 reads CSVEAAGANVLTF. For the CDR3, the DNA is TGCAGCGTTGAAGCTGCTGGGGCCAACGTCCTGACTTTC.

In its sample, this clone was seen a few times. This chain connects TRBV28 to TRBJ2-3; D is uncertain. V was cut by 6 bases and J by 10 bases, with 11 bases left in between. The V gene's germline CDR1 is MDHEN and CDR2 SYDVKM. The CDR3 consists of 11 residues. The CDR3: CASSQLHPQYF. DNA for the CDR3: TGTGCCAGCAGCCAACTCCATCCGCAGTATTTT.

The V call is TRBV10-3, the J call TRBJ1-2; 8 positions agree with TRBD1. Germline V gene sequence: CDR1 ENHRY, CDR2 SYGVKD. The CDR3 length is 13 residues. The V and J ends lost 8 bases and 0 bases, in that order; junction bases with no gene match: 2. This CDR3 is CAIGTGSNYGYTF. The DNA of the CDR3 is TGTGCCATCGGGACAGGATCTAACTATGGCTACACCTTC.

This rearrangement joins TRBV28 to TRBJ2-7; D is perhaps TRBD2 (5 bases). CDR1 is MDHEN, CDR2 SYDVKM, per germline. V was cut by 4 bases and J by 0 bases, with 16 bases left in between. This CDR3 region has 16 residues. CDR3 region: CASSSIPPTSSYEQYF. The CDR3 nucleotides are TGTGCCAGCAGTTCGATTCCCCCCACTAGCTCCTACGAGCAGTACTTC.

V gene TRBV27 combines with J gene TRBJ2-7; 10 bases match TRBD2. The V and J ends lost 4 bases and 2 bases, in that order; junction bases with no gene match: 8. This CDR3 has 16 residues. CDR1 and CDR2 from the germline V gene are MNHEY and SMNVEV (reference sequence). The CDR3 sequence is CASSSATSGRTYEQYF. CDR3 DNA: TGTGCCAGCAGTTCCGCGACTAGCGGGCGTACCTACGAGCAGTACTTC.

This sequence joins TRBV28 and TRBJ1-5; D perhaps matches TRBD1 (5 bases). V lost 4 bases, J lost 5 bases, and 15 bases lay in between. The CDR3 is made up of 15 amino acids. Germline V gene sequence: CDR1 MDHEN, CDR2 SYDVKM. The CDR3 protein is CASSSAGGAHQPQHF. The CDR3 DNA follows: TGTGCCAGCAGTTCGGCGGGAGGGGCTCATCAGCCCCAGCATTTT.

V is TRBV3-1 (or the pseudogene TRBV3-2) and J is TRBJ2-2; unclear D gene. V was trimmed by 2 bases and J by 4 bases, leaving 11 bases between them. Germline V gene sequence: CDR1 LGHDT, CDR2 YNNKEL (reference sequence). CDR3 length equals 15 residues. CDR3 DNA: TGTGCCAGCAGCCAAAATCGCGCGAGCACCGGGGAGCTGTTTTTT. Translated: CASSQNRASTGELFF.

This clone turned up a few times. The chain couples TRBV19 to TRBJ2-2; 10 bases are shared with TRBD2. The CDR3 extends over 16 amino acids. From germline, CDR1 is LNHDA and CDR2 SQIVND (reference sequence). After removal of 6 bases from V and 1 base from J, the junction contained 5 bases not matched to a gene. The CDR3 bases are TGTGCCAGTAGCAGCGGACTAGCGGAGAACACCGGGGAGCTGTTTTTT. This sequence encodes CASSSGLAENTGELFF.

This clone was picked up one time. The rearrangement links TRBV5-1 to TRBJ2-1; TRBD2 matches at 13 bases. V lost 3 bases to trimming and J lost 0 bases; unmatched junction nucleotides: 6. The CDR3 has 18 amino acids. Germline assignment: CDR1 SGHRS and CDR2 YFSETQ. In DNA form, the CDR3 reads TGCGCCAGCAGCTCCGGACTAGCGGGAGTTGCCTCCTACAATGAGCAGTTCTTC. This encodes CASSSGLAGVASYNEQFF.

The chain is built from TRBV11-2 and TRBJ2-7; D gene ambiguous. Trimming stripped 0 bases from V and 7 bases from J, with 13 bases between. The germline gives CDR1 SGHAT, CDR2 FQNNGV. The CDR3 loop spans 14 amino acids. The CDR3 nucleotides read TGTGCCAGCAGCTTAGATCGTAGCACATCGGAGCAGTACTTC. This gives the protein CASSLDRSTSEQYF.

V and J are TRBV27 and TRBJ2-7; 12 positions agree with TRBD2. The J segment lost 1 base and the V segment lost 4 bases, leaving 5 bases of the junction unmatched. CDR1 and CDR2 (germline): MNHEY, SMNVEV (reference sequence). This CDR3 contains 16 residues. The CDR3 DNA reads TGTGCCAGCAGTTCAGCTAGCGGGGGGGGATCCTACGAGCAGTACTTC. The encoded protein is CASSSASGGGSYEQYF.

The chain's CDR3 is CASMGREQYF. CDR3 DNA sequence: TGTGCCAGCATGGGGCGGGAGCAGTACTTC. The chain uses TRBV2 and TRBJ2-7; TRBD1 is a possible D gene (5 bases). Looked up from germline, CDR1 is SNHLY and CDR2 is FYNNEI. V was shortened by 7 bases and J by 7 bases, with 8 bases between the two germline ends. CDR3 length equals 10 residues. The full variable domain, its missing parts supplied by reference TRBV2 and TRBJ2-7, is EPEVTQTPSHQVTQMGQEVILRCVPISNHLYFYWYRQILGQKVEFLVSFYNNEISEKSEIFDDQFSVERPDGSNFTLKIRSTKLEDSAMYFCASMGREQYFGPGTRLTVT.

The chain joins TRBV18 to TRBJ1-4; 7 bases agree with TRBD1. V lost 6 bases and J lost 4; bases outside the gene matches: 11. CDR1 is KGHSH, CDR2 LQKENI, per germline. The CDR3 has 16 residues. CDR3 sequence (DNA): TGTGCCAGCTCCCGACGGACAGGCCACATTAATGAAAAACTGTTTTTT. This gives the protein CASSRRTGHINEKLFF.

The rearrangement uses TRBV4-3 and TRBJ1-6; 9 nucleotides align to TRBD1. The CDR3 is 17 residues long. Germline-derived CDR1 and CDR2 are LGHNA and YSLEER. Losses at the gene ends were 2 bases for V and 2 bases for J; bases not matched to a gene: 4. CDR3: CASSQIGDRAYNSPLHF. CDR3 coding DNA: TGCGCCAGCAGCCAAATAGGGGACAGGGCCTATAATTCACCCCTCCACTTT.

As DNA, the CDR3 is TGCAGCGCCATAGGGACTAGCGAAAGCACAGATACGCAGTATTTT. It specifies CSAIGTSESTDTQYF. The gene calls are TRBV29-1 and TRBJ2-3; 10 bases match TRBD2. Trimming cost V 7 bases and J 0 bases; bases outside gene matches: 7. The CDR3 has 15 amino acids. CDR1 is SQVTM and CDR2 is ANQGSEA in the germline V gene.